Included here is one TCR beta chain sequence, with context. The antigen remains undetermined. Repertoires were generated with immunoSEQ multiplex PCR, while TCRdb's copy carries only in-frame clones and drops some. The sample holds under 150,000 clones, over 90% seen once. This specimen belongs to a study of T cell responses to AZD1222 COVID-19 vaccine. Study-wide findings and caveats: Only a handful of AZD1222 recipients, six or seven in all, had baseline seropositivity. Reports indicate that nearly half of spike-specific TCRs are directed at unmutated variant regions. Spike as a whole was targeted by vaccine-associated CD4 TCRs, dominant at 160-218 and 743-854.

The CDR3 is 14 amino acids. With V trimmed by 2 bases and J by 7 bases, 2 bases remained unmatched. Germline-derived CDR1 and CDR2 are MNHEY and SVGAGI. This chain uses TRBV6-5 with TRBJ2-4, with 10 bases lining up with TRBD2. The sequence was obtained from an adult in good health. Sequenced material: peripheral blood, taken on day 0 of AZD1222 vaccination. CDR3 in amino acids: CASSYGAGGNIQYF. As DNA, the CDR3 is TGTGCCAGCAGTTACGGAGCGGGGGGGAACATTCAGTACTTC.